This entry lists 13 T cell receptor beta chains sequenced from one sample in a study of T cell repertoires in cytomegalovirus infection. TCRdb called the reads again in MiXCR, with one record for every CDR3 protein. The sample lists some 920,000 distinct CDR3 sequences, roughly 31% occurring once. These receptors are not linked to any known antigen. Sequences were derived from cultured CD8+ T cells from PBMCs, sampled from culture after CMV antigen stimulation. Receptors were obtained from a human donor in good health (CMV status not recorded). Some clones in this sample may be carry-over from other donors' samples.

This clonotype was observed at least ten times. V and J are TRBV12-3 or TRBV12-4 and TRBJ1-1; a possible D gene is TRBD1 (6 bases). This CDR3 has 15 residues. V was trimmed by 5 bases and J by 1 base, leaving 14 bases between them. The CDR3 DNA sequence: TGTGCCAGCAGTCCACCCGGGACACAGAACACTGAAGCTTTCTTT. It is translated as CASSPPGTQNTEAFF.

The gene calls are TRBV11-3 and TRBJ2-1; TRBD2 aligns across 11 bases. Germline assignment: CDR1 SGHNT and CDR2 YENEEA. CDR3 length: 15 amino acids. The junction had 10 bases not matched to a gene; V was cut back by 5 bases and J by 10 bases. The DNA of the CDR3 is TGTGCCAGCAGCAGTACTAGCGGGGGCCTCCGGGAGCAGTTCTTC. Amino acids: CASSSTSGGLREQFF.

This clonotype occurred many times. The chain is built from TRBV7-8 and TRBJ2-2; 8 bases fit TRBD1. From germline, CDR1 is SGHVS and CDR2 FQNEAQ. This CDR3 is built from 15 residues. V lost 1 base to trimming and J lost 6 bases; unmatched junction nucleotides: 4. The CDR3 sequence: CASSLVQGASGELFF. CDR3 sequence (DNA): TGTGCCAGCAGCTTAGTGCAGGGGGCCTCCGGGGAGCTGTTTTTT.

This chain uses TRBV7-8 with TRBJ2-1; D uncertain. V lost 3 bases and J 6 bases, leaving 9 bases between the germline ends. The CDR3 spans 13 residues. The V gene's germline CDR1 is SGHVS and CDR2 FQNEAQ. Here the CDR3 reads CASSFSPGNEQFF. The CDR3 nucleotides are TGTGCCAGCAGCTTCTCCCCGGGCAATGAGCAGTTCTTC.

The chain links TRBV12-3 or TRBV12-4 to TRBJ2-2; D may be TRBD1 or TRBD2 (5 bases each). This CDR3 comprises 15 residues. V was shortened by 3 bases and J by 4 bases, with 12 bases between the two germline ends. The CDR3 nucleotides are TGTGCCAGCAGTTTTTTTGGGGGTGTCACCGGGGAGCTGTTTTTT. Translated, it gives CASSFFGGVTGELFF.

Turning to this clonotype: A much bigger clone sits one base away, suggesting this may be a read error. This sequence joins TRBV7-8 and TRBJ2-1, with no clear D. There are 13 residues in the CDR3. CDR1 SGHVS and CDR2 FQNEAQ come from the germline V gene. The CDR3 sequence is CVSTFVDYNEQFF. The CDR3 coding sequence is TGTGTCAGCACCTTTGTGGACTACAATGAGCAGTTCTTC. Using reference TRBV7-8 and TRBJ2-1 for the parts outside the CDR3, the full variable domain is GAGVSQSPRYKVAKRGQDVALRCDPISGHVSLFWYQQALGQGPEFLTYFQNEAQLDKSGLPSDRFFAERPEGSVSTLKIQRTQQEDSAVYLCVSTFVDYNEQFFGPGTRLTVL.

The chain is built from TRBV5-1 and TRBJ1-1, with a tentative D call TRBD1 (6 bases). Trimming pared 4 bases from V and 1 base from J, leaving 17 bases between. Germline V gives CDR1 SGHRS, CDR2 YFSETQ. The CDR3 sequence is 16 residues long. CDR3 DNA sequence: TGCGCCAGCAGCCCCCGGCCGGGGGGCGGGAACACTGAAGCTTTCTTT. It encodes CASSPRPGGGNTEAFF.

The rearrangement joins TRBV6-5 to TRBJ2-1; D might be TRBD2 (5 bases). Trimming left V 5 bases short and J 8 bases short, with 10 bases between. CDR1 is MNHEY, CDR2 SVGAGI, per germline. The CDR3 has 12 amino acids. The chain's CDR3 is CASSNLAHEQFF. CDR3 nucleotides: TGTGCCAGCAGTAATCTAGCCCATGAGCAGTTCTTC.

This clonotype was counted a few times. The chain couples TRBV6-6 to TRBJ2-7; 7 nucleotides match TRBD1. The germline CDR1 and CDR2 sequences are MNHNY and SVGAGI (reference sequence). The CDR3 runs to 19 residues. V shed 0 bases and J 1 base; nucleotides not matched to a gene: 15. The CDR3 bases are TGTGCCAGCAGTTACTCTGGGACAGAATATCCGTCGCGTTCCTACGAGCAGTACGTC. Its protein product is CASSYSGTEYPSRSYEQYV.

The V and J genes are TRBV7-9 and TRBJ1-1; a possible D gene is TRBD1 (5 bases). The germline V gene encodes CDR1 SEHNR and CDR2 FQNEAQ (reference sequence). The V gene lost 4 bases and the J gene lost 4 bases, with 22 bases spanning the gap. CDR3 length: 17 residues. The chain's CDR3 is CASSSPPAGIESTEAFF. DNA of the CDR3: TGTGCCAGCAGCTCCCCCCCGGCAGGGATAGAGTCCACTGAAGCTTTCTTT. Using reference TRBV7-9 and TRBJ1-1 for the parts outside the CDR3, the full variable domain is DTGVSQNPRHKITKRGQNVTFRCDPISEHNRLYWYRQTLGQGPEFLTYFQNEAQLEKSRLLSDRFSAERPKGSFSTLEIQRTEQGDSAMYLCASSSPPAGIESTEAFFGQGTRLTVV.

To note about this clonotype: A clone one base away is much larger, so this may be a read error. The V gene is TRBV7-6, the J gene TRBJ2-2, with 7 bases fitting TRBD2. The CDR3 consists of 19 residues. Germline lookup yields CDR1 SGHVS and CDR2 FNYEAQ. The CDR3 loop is CVSSLVSGGPPSNTGELFF. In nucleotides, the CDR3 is TGTGTCAGCAGCTTGGTATCGGGGGGACCCCCTTCGAACACCGGGGAGCTGTTTTTT.

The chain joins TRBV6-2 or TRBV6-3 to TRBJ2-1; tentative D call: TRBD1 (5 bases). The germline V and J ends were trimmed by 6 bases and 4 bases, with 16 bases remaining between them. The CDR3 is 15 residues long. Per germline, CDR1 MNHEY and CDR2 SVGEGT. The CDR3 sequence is CASSRGTREYNEQFF. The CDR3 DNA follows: TGTGCCAGCAGCCGCGGAACCAGGGAATACAATGAGCAGTTCTTC.

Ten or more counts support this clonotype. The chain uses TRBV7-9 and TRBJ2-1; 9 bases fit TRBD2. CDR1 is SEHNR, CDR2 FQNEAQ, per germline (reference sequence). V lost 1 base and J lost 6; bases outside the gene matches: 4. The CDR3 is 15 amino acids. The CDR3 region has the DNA TGTGCCAGCAGCTTAGAGCGGGGGGTCATCAATGAGCAGTTCTTC. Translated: CASSLERGVINEQFF.